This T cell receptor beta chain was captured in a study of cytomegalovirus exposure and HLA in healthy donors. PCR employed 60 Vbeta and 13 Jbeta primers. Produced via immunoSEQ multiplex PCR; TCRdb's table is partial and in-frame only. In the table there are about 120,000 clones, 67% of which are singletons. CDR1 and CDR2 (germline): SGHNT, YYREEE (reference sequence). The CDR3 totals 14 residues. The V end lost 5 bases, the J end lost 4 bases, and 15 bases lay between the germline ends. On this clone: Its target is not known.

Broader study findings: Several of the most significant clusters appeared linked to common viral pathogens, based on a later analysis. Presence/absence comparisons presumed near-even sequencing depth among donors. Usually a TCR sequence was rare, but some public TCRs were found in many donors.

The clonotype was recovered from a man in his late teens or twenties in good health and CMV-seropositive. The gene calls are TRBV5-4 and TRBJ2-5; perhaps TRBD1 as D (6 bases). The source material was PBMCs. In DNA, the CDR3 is TGTGCCAGCAGTCATGGACAGACCCCAGAGACCCAGTACTTC. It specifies CASSHGQTPETQYF.